The rows below give T cell receptor beta chains drawn from one sample of a study of OX40 agonist ivuxolimab in advanced cancers. Data came from immunoSEQ multiplex PCR; TCRdb stores just in-frame clones and leaves some out. Among about 67,000 clones, more than 75% were seen once, and the ten largest hold 2%. The material sequenced was CD4+ or CD8+ T cells sorted from blood, taken in a trial of the OX40 agonist ivuxolimab. These receptors came from an adult with an advanced solid tumor such as melanoma, head and neck, liver or kidney cancer. CDR3s include the opening cysteine and the closing phenylalanine or tryptophan. D genes are given only for firm matches. Some rows mark clone size as missing; the rest say once, few, many or name a class of expanded clone.

>TRBV2|TRBJ2-7|-|-|12
CASSESTYEQYF
TGTGCCAGCAGTGAGTCGACCTACGAGCAGTACTTC
>TRBV28|TRBJ2-7|TRBD2|-|15
CASSSFARLANEQYF
TGTGCCAGCAGTTCATTCGCCAGACTAGCTAACGAGCAGTACTTC
>TRBV19|TRBJ2-5|-|-|15
CASSMRQRNQETQYF
TGTGCCAGTAGTATGAGACAGCGCAACCAAGAGACCCAGTACTTC
>TRBV5-4|TRBJ1-1|-|few|14
CASSPRPPNTEAFF
TGTGCCAGCAGCCCAAGGCCCCCGAACACTGAAGCTTTCTTT
>TRBV6-4|TRBJ2-7|-|-|13
CASILPTKGEQYF
TGTGCCAGCATCCTACCAACTAAGGGCGAGCAGTACTTC
>TRBV19|TRBJ2-4|-|-|15
CASRSVGTGKNIQYF
TGTGCCAGTAGATCGGTGGGGACTGGCAAAAACATTCAGTACTTC
>TRBV30|TRBJ2-3|TRBD2|-|16
CAWALSLAGGADTQYF
TGTGCCTGGGCGTTAAGCCTAGCGGGAGGCGCAGATACGCAGTATTTT
>TRBV29-1|TRBJ1-1|TRBD1|-|13
CSGRQGAFGKAFF
TGCAGCGGCCGACAGGGGGCTTTCGGAAAAGCTTTCTTT
>TRBV5-1|TRBJ2-5|TRBD1|-|15
CASSLVDRGSETQYF
TGCGCCAGCAGCTTGGTGGACAGGGGGTCGGAGACCCAGTACTTC
>TRBV13|TRBJ1-1|TRBD1|-|14
CASSRDRDEAEAFF
TGTGCCAGCAGCCGCGACAGGGATGAGGCTGAAGCTTTCTTT
>TRBV6-5|TRBJ1-1|-|-|13
CASSYPGYTEAFF
TGTGCCAGCAGTTACCCCGGGTACACTGAAGCTTTCTTT
>TRBV7-2|TRBJ2-5|TRBD1|few|14
CASSFGTEQETQYF
TGTGCCAGCAGCTTTGGGACAGAGCAAGAGACCCAGTACTTC
>TRBV19|TRBJ2-6|-|once|15
CASQKQSSGANVLTF
TGTGCCAGTCAAAAACAGAGCTCTGGGGCCAACGTCCTGACTTTC
>TRBV30|TRBJ1-2|-|-|15
CAWSPGDSKGYGYTF
TGTGCCTGGAGTCCCGGTGACAGTAAGGGATATGGCTACACCTTC
>TRBV30|TRBJ1-3|-|-|13
CAWFRGGDNTIYF
TGTGCCTGGTTTCGGGGGGGAGATAACACCATATATTTT
>TRBV9|TRBJ1-1|-|-|14
CASSVGRGNTEAFF
TGTGCCAGCAGCGTAGGCAGGGGGAACACTGAAGCTTTCTTT
>TRBV15|TRBJ1-1|TRBD1|few|16
CATSDLAGTGGTEAFF
TGTGCCACCAGCGATCTCGCCGGGACAGGCGGGACTGAAGCTTTCTTT
>TRBV6-1|TRBJ2-4|-|-|13
CASRPGGKNIQYF
TGTGCCAGCCGCCCAGGTGGGAAAAACATTCAGTACTTC
>TRBV28|TRBJ2-7|-|-|12
CASSLTKGEQYF
TGTGCCAGCAGTTTAACCAAGGGGGAGCAGTACTTC
>TRBV7-2|TRBJ1-1|-|-|14
CASSLVEGTTEAFF
TGTGCCAGCAGCTTAGTCGAGGGGACCACTGAAGCTTTCTTT
>TRBV9|TRBJ2-4|-|-|14
CASSPSLDKNIQYF
TGTGCCAGCAGCCCGAGTTTGGACAAAAACATTCAGTACTTC
>TRBV10-3|TRBJ1-1|-|-|14
CAISESGGADEAFF
TGTGCCATCAGTGAGTCGGGTGGGGCGGATGAAGCTTTCTTT
>TRBV14|TRBJ2-4|TRBD2|-|17
CASSLRLAGGTKNIQYF
TGTGCCAGCAGCCTTAGACTAGCGGGAGGAACCAAAAACATTCAGTACTTC
>TRBV7-2|TRBJ1-2|-|-|13
CASSLRGELGYTF
TGTGCCAGCAGCCTCCGGGGCGAGCTTGGCTACACCTTC
>TRBV19|TRBJ1-1|TRBD1|-|16
CATSSLGQGAHTEAFF
TGTGCCACCTCCTCCTTGGGACAGGGGGCGCACACTGAAGCTTTCTTT
>TRBV6-5|TRBJ2-7|-|-|14
CASSLDTRSYEQYF
TGTGCCAGCAGTTTAGACACCCGCTCCTACGAGCAGTACTTC